Below, 20 T cell receptor beta chains from the same sample are listed, as sequenced in a study of shared clonotypes between healthy human individuals. Sequenced by immunoSEQ multiplex PCR; TCRdb stores in-frame clones only, minus some. The table shows some 490,000 clones, with around 73% occurring only once. The sample consisted of PBMCs. Every receptor here comes from a woman in her forties in good health. Some clones in this sample may be carry-over from other donors' samples.

V gene TRBV13 combines with J gene TRBJ2-2, with D perhaps matching TRBD1 (8 bases). CDR1 is PRHDT and CDR2 is FYEKMQ in the germline V gene (reference sequence). The germline V and J ends were trimmed by 4 bases and 5 bases, with 17 bases remaining between them. The CDR3 totals 16 residues. Here the CDR3 DNA reads TGTGCCAGCAGCTCTGGACAGGGACTAACTACCGGGGAGCTGTTTTTT. Its protein product is CASSSGQGLTTGELFF.

The rearrangement joins TRBV7-2 to TRBJ2-5; 7 bases line up with TRBD2. The CDR3 contains 18 residues. Trimming took 0 bases from V and 2 from J; bases not matched to a gene: 12. From germline, CDR1 is SGHTA and CDR2 FQGNSA. The CDR3 bases are TGTGCCAGCAGCTTAGCCTTCGCTAGCGGCACTACTCAAGAGACCCAGTACTTC. Protein sequence: CASSLAFASGTTQETQYF. Using reference TRBV7-2 and TRBJ2-5 for the parts outside the CDR3, the full variable domain is GAGVSQSPSNKVTEKGKDVELRCDPISGHTALYWYRQSLGQGLEFLIYFQGNSAPDKSGLPSDRFSAERTGGSVSTLTIQRTQQEDSAVYLCASSLAFASGTTQETQYFGPGTRLLVL.

This clone was picked up many times. Distinct nucleotide sequences in the sample also encode this CDR3. V and J are TRBV29-1 and TRBJ2-2; no clear D gene. From germline, CDR1 is SQVTM and CDR2 ANQGSEA. The CDR3 length is 14 residues. Trimming removed 7 bases from V and 0 bases from J, with 12 bases in between. The CDR3 coding sequence is TGCAGCGCGGCTGTGGGTCCGAACACCGGGGAGCTGTTTTTT. Translation gives CSAAVGPNTGELFF.

There are many counts of this clone. This sample includes further DNA sequences coding for the same CDR3. The genes are TRBV5-1 and TRBJ2-5; D not resolved. The CDR3 sequence is 13 residues long. V lost 0 bases and J lost 2, with 5 bases in between. Germline values: CDR1 SGHRS, CDR2 YFSETQ. The CDR3: CASSLEVQETQYF. CDR3 DNA sequence: TGCGCCAGCAGCTTGGAAGTGCAAGAGACCCAGTACTTC.

This chain uses TRBV27 with TRBJ2-2; 8 nucleotides line up with TRBD1. Trimming removed 5 bases from V and 4 bases from J; junction bases left unmatched: 6. CDR3 length equals 15 residues. Germline CDR1 is MNHEY and CDR2 is SMNVEV (reference sequence). The CDR3 DNA follows: TGTGCCAGCAGTCTAAGACAGGGGACCACCGGGGAGCTGTTTTTT. This sequence encodes CASSLRQGTTGELFF.

V usage is TRBV2 and J usage is TRBJ1-1; unclear D gene. Trimming shortened V by 6 bases and J by 3 bases, and 11 bases separated the two germline ends. Germline CDR1 reads SNHLY; CDR2 reads FYNNEI. This CDR3 contains 13 residues. For the CDR3, the DNA is TGTGCCAGCAGAATCGGACGACACACTGAAGCTTTCTTT. It translates to CASRIGRHTEAFF.

The V and J genes are TRBV30 and TRBJ2-1, with 8 bases matching TRBD2. Trimming cost V 2 bases and J 6 bases; bases outside gene matches: 6. CDR3 length: 14 residues. CDR1 is GTSNPN and CDR2 is SVGIG in the germline V gene (reference sequence). The CDR3 sequence is CAWSRDSGANEQFF. The CDR3 nucleotides are TGTGCCTGGAGTAGGGATAGCGGGGCCAATGAGCAGTTCTTC.

This clone was counted a single time. V gene TRBV27 combines with J gene TRBJ2-2; 11 nucleotides line up with TRBD2. Trimming at V came to 5 bases and at J to 5 bases, leaving 7 bases not matched to a gene. Germline CDR1 reads MNHEY; CDR2 reads SMNVEV (reference sequence). This CDR3 is 16 amino acids long. The CDR3 nucleotides are TGTGCCAGCAGTCATAGCGGGAGGGCCGATACCGGGGAGCTGTTTTTT. Amino acids: CASSHSGRADTGELFF.

V usage is TRBV5-1 and J usage is TRBJ1-4, with a weak D call TRBD1 (6 bases). Trimming removed 2 bases from V and 2 bases from J, with 16 bases in between. Per the germline V gene, CDR1 is SGHRS and CDR2 is YFSETQ. The CDR3 loop spans 17 amino acids. CDR3 amino acids: CASSLMPQGATNEKLFF. CDR3 bases: TGCGCCAGCAGCTTAATGCCACAGGGCGCGACTAATGAAAAACTGTTTTTT.

The chain uses TRBV4-1 and TRBJ2-3; D possibly corresponds to TRBD1 (5 bases). V dropped 1 base and J dropped 2 bases, with 7 bases sitting between them. Per the germline V gene, CDR1 is MGHRA and CDR2 is YSYEKL. The CDR3 extends over 14 amino acids. The CDR3 loop is CASSQADTTDTQYF. CDR3 sequence (DNA): TGCGCCAGCAGCCAAGCGGACACCACAGATACGCAGTATTTT.

This chain links TRBV9 with TRBJ1-4; D not certain. Germline V CDR1 and CDR2: SGDLS, YYNGEE. There are 16 residues in the CDR3. V lost 1 base and J 0 bases, leaving 10 bases between the germline ends. The CDR3 DNA sequence: TGTGCCAGCAGCGTACCGACACCCGCAACTAATGAAAAACTGTTTTTT. Translating it yields CASSVPTPATNEKLFF. The variable domain in full, with the rest retrieved from reference TRBV9 and TRBJ1-4, is DSGVTQTPKHLITATGQRVTLRCSPRSGDLSVYWYQQSLDQGLQFLIQYYNGEERAKGNILERFSAQQFPDLHSELNLSSLELGDSALYFCASSVPTPATNEKLFFGSGTQLSVL.

The chain is built from TRBV27 and TRBJ1-2; D may be TRBD1 (5 bases). V lost 8 bases and J lost 0, with 13 bases in between. Germline V gene lookup returns CDR1 MNHEY and CDR2 SMNVEV (reference sequence). The CDR3 extends over 14 amino acids. In nucleotides, the CDR3 is TGTGCCAGCTCCCCGGGACCGTCTAACTATGGCTACACCTTC. This sequence encodes CASSPGPSNYGYTF.

This clone was seen just once. The chain recombines TRBV5-1 with TRBJ1-2; no firm D call. Germline CDR1 reads SGHRS; CDR2 reads YFSETQ. The CDR3 is made up of 12 amino acids. V dropped 0 bases and J dropped 7 bases, with 7 bases sitting between them. Written as DNA, the CDR3 is TGCGCCAGCAGCTTGGATCGGCCTGGCTACACCTTC. It codes for CASSLDRPGYTF.

The V gene is TRBV18, the J gene TRBJ2-7; D not certain. The germline V and J ends were trimmed by 2 bases and 0 bases, with 11 bases remaining between them. This CDR3 has 15 amino acids. The germline V gene encodes CDR1 KGHSH and CDR2 LQKENI. In DNA, the CDR3 is TGTGCCAGCTCACCATTAGGACCTACCTCCTACGAGCAGTACTTC. This codes for CASSPLGPTSYEQYF. Full variable domain (outside the CDR3, taken from reference TRBV18 and TRBJ2-7): NAGVMQNPRHLVRRRGQEARLRCSPMKGHSHVYWYRQLPEEGLKFMVYLQKENIIDESGMPKERFSAEFPKEGPSILRIQQVVRGDSAAYFCASSPLGPTSYEQYFGPGTRLTVT.

In the case of this clone: Just one base apart from a much larger clone, this may be a read error. The chain combines TRBV5-1 with TRBJ2-1, with 9 nucleotides matching TRBD2. Germline CDR1 and CDR2: SGHRS and YFSETQ. The CDR3 has 15 amino acids. CDR3 DNA: TGCGCCAGCAGCACCACTAGCGGGCAGGCCAATGGGCAGTTCTTC. This sequence encodes CASSTTSGQANGQFF.

This chain uses TRBV6-6 with TRBJ2-2; the match to TRBD1 covers 7 bases. Germline V CDR1 and CDR2: MNHNY, SVGAGI (reference sequence). CDR3 length equals 15 residues. The V gene end was trimmed by 6 bases and the J gene end by 0 bases; junction bases not matched to a gene: 4. CDR3 DNA: TGTGCCAGCAGGTCGGGACAGTCGAACACCGGGGAGCTGTTTTTT. Its protein is CASRSGQSNTGELFF.

The chain employs TRBV6-5 and TRBJ1-4; no clear D. Germline V gene sequence: CDR1 MNHEY, CDR2 SVGAGI. Deletions cut 6 bases from V and 5 bases from J, with 13 bases between. CDR3 length: 14 residues. The CDR3 spells CASSRKRGNEKLFF. Written as DNA, the CDR3 is TGTGCCAGCAGCCGAAAACGGGGAAATGAAAAACTGTTTTTT.

CDR3 loop: CASSLLAGLNEQFF. The CDR3 coding sequence is TGTGCCAGCAGCTTACTAGCGGGATTAAATGAGCAGTTCTTC. The J gene is TRBJ2-1, the V gene TRBV7-6; 9 bases agree with TRBD2. This CDR3 spans 14 amino acids. V lost 2 bases and J lost 7; bases outside the gene matches: 3. CDR1 is SGHVS, CDR2 FNYEAQ, per germline.

The J gene is TRBJ1-2, the V gene TRBV6-5, with no clear D. Germline V gene sequence: CDR1 MNHEY, CDR2 SVGAGI. V shed 4 bases and J shed 4 bases, with 19 bases lying between them. The CDR3 is 16 amino acids. CDR3 residues: CASSSLRRATIYGYTF. The CDR3 nucleotides read TGTGCCAGCAGTTCCCTACGACGGGCCACCATCTATGGCTACACCTTC.

This clone was recorded once. The CDR3 here is CASSGTGRGNTEAFF. The DNA for the CDR3 is TGTGCCAGCTCAGGAACAGGGCGAGGAAACACTGAAGCTTTCTTT. This chain joins TRBV18 and TRBJ1-1; D possibly corresponds to TRBD1 (6 bases). Between the trimmed V and J ends, which lost 5 bases and 2 bases, there was a span of 15 bases. The CDR3 has 15 amino acids. Germline CDR1 reads KGHSH; CDR2 reads LQKENI.